One sample yielded the 15 T cell receptor beta chains listed below, sequenced in a study of regulatory T cells in long-lasting Graves disease. Indicated time point: newly diagnosed GD, antithyroid drugs for less than 3 months. Preparation of the TCR library used RNA extracted from PBMCs. Assembly of TCR beta libraries relied on iRepertoire HTBI primers together with Arm-PCR of CDR3 regions. A single record per CDR3 protein comes from TCRdb applying MiXCR to the multiplex PCR reads. The sample yields 410,000 or so distinct CDR3 sequences, about 16% seen once. These data are also associated with another study on T cells in Graves' hyperthyroidism and ophthalmopathy.

Specimen: peripheral blood mononuclear cells (PBMCs), collected at new diagnosis, from a patient treated with antithyroid drugs. These receptor sequences come from a woman in her thirties with Graves disease.

This clonotype was seen more than once but under ten times. The V call is TRBV28, the J call TRBJ1-6, with 7 nucleotides matching TRBD1. The CDR3 is 16 residues long. Germline assignment: CDR1 MDHEN and CDR2 SYDVKM. The V gene end was trimmed by 6 bases and the J gene end by 10 bases; junction bases not matched to a gene: 15. CDR3 residues: CASSSPGQAGGSPLHF. The CDR3 DNA is TGTGCCAGCAGCTCCCCTGGACAGGCGGGAGGATCACCCCTCCACTTT.

Remarks on this clonotype: It may be a read error: a sequence one base away is much more abundant. J is TRBJ2-1 and V is TRBV11-2, with D possibly TRBD2 on 5 matching bases. V lost 5 bases and J 10 bases, leaving 15 bases between the germline ends. The length of the CDR3 is 13 residues. CDR1 and CDR2 (germline): SGHAT, FQNNGV. CDR3 DNA sequence: TGTGCCAGCAGCCCGGCGGGTTCCTACGAGCAGTTCTTC. Protein: CASSPAGSYEQFF.

The J gene is TRBJ2-3, the V gene TRBV12-3 or TRBV12-4, with D possibly being TRBD2 (6 bases). The CDR3 is made up of 14 amino acids. The germline V and J ends were trimmed by 3 bases and 0 bases, with 7 bases remaining between them. CDR3 nucleotides: TGTGCCAGCAGTTTCACTAGCAGCACAGATACGCAGTATTTT. Protein sequence: CASSFTSSTDTQYF.

The CDR3 loop is CSVEDGSGANVLTF. The DNA for the CDR3 is TGCAGCGTTGAAGATGGCTCCGGGGCCAACGTCCTGACTTTC. The rearrangement links TRBV29-1 to TRBJ2-6; no clear D. V lost 0 bases, J lost 4 bases, and 7 bases lay in between. The CDR3 has 14 amino acids. CDR1 is SQVTM, CDR2 ANQGSEA, per germline.

The chain links TRBV28 to TRBJ2-2, with 9 positions matching TRBD2. V was clipped by 3 bases and J by 3 bases; unmatched bases: 8. The CDR3 length is 17 residues. Germline CDR1 is MDHEN and CDR2 is SYDVKM. As DNA, the CDR3 is TGTGCCAGCAGTTTCTCCCAAGGCGGGAGGGACACCGGGGAGCTGTTTTTT. Amino acids: CASSFSQGGRDTGELFF.

The chain combines TRBV24-1 with TRBJ2-1; weak D call: TRBD2 (7 bases). CDR1 and CDR2 (germline): KGHDR, SFDVKD. The CDR3 spans 13 residues. V was clipped by 9 bases and J by 10 bases, with 18 bases between them. CDR3 loop: CATGKRGANEQFF. CDR3 sequence (DNA): TGTGCCACCGGCAAACGGGGGGCTAACGAGCAGTTCTTC.

This clonotype was found many times. The chain has TRBV3-1 and TRBJ2-1; D is unclear. V shed 1 base and J shed 10 bases, with 8 bases lying between them. This CDR3 region has 12 residues. Per the germline V gene, CDR1 is LGHDT and CDR2 is YNNKEL (reference sequence). The CDR3 nucleotides are TGTGCCAGCAGCCAAGGACCCGGAGAGCAGTTCTTC. Protein: CASSQGPGEQFF.

This clonotype was seen many times. V and J are TRBV20-1 and TRBJ2-7; D not resolved. Germline V CDR1 and CDR2: DFQATT, SNEGSKA (reference sequence). This CDR3 contains 13 residues. CDR3 in amino acids: CSVSENLPYEQYF. DNA of the CDR3: TGCAGCGTAAGCGAGAACCTTCCCTACGAGCAGTACTTC.

This clonotype was recorded at least ten times. CDR3 residues: CASGDRAGVYNEQFF. The CDR3, as DNA: TGCGCCAGCGGGGATCGGGCGGGAGTCTACAATGAGCAGTTCTTC. The chain joins TRBV5-1 to TRBJ2-1; TRBD2 aligns across 7 bases. The CDR3 extends over 15 amino acids. J lost 3 bases, V lost 7 bases, and 10 bases had no gene match. Germline V gene sequence: CDR1 SGHRS, CDR2 YFSETQ.

This clonotype has ten or more counts. The J gene is TRBJ2-3, the V gene TRBV14, with D uncertain. CDR3 length: 15 residues. V lost 1 base and J 1 base, leaving 9 bases between the germline ends. Germline V gives CDR1 SGHDN, CDR2 FVKESK. The CDR3 spells CASSQAHRGTDTQYF. The CDR3 DNA reads as TGTGCCAGCAGCCAAGCTCATAGGGGCACAGATACGCAGTATTTT.

The chain couples TRBV6-2 or TRBV6-3 to TRBJ2-5; no definite D call. Germline CDR1 reads MNHEY; CDR2 reads SVGEGT. This CDR3 has 11 amino acids. The V end was cut by 10 bases, the J end by 3 bases, with 9 bases between. CDR3 nucleotides: TGTGCCACTCGGACGGAAGAGACCCAGTACTTC. As protein: CATRTEETQYF.

At least ten counts were recorded for this clonotype. The chain joins TRBV4-1 to TRBJ2-7; D tentatively fits TRBD1 or TRBD2 (5 bases each). The V end lost 1 base, the J end lost 2 bases, and 6 bases lay between the germline ends. The CDR3 extends over 13 amino acids. CDR1 and CDR2 (germline): MGHRA, YSYEKL. CDR3 residues: CASSQGDPYEQYF. CDR3 nucleotide sequence: TGCGCCAGCAGCCAAGGGGACCCCTACGAGCAGTACTTC.

Worth noting for this clonotype: A single base separates this from a much larger clone, so it may be a read error. This chain connects TRBV11-2 to TRBJ2-7; 11 nucleotides match TRBD2. Germline-derived CDR1 and CDR2 are SGHAT and FQNNGV. CDR3 size: 17 residues. The CDR3 coding sequence is TGTGCCAGCAGCTTACGGCCACCGGGACTAGCGGACTACGAGCAGTGCTTC. This gives the protein CASSLRPPGLADYEQCF.

The chain combines TRBV24-1 with TRBJ2-1; the D gene is possibly TRBD1 (6 bases). CDR3 length equals 14 residues. V was clipped by 4 bases and J by 12 bases, with 18 bases between them. CDR1 and CDR2 from the germline V gene are KGHDR and SFDVKD. CDR3 region: CATSEPILGQMQFF. The CDR3 DNA reads as TGTGCCACCAGTGAGCCTATTCTCGGACAGATGCAGTTCTTC.

The genes are TRBV6-2 or TRBV6-3 and TRBJ2-1; TRBD1 or TRBD2 may be the D gene (5 bases each). Germline V gives CDR1 MNHEY, CDR2 SVGEGT. V was cut by 0 bases and J by 1 base, with 16 bases left in between. CDR3 length: 18 amino acids. CDR3 sequence: CASSYSSGTSLSYNEQFF. DNA for the CDR3: TGTGCCAGCAGTTACTCCTCCGGGACGTCCCTATCCTACAATGAGCAGTTCTTC.